This passage covers 32 T cell receptor beta chains from one sample sequenced in a study of control samples from healthy donors and cancer patients. TCRdb's table, derived via immunoSEQ multiplex PCR, lists solely in-frame clones and lacks some. In the table there are under 100,000 clones, approximately 90% of which are singletons. The sample comprised blood. These receptor sequences come from a woman in her 70s in good health.

The sample holds one count of this clone. CDR3 amino acids: CASSLELAGGWDTQYF. DNA of the CDR3: TGTGCCAGCAGCTTAGAACTAGCGGGGGGGTGGGATACGCAGTATTTT. The chain has TRBV11-2 and TRBJ2-3; TRBD2 aligns across 13 bases. CDR1 is SGHAT and CDR2 is FQNNGV in the germline V gene. The CDR3 runs 16 residues. Losses at the gene ends were 0 bases for V and 6 bases for J; bases not matched to a gene: 3.

The chain combines TRBV4-1 with TRBJ2-4, with D tentatively TRBD1 or TRBD2 (6 bases each). The CDR3 runs 13 residues. Trimming shortened V by 0 bases and J by 8 bases, and 8 bases separated the two germline ends. Germline CDR1 MGHRA, CDR2 YSYEKL. Written as DNA, the CDR3 is TGCGCCAGCAGCCAAGAGGGGGGCTACATTCAGTACTTC. Its protein is CASSQEGGYIQYF.

J is TRBJ2-3 and V is TRBV7-9, with 12 bases identical to TRBD2. This CDR3 region has 17 residues. The germline V gene encodes CDR1 SEHNR and CDR2 FQNEAQ (reference sequence). V lost 2 bases and J lost 0; bases outside the gene matches: 3. The CDR3 is CASSLLGTSGSTDTQYF. The CDR3 DNA reads TGTGCCAGCAGCTTACTCGGGACTAGCGGGAGCACAGATACGCAGTATTTT.

This chain links TRBV9 with TRBJ2-1; 8 nucleotides align to TRBD2. The J segment lost 2 bases and the V segment lost 4 bases, leaving 8 bases of the junction unmatched. CDR1 SGDLS and CDR2 YYNGEE come from the germline V gene. The CDR3 runs to 16 residues. The CDR3: CASSSSGTSTYNEQFF. In DNA form, the CDR3 reads TGTGCCAGCAGCTCTTCCGGGACTAGTACCTACAATGAGCAGTTCTTC.

The chain carries TRBV9 and TRBJ1-1; TRBD1 aligns across 7 bases. The CDR3 contains 14 residues. Trimming took 4 bases from V and 3 from J; bases not matched to a gene: 6. Looked up from germline, CDR1 is SGDLS and CDR2 is YYNGEE. CDR3 sequence reads: CASSPRGQDTEAFF. The CDR3 region has the DNA TGTGCCAGCAGCCCTAGGGGGCAGGACACTGAAGCTTTCTTT.

There are a few counts of this clone. V gene TRBV5-1 combines with J gene TRBJ2-1; TRBD1 aligns across 7 bases. The CDR3 is 15 residues long. Germline trimming cut 3 bases from V and 6 bases from J; bases unmatched to any gene: 9. The V gene's germline CDR1 is SGHRS and CDR2 YFSETQ. This CDR3 reads CASSSQTGSFNEQFF. The CDR3 nucleotides are TGCGCCAGCAGCTCACAGACAGGGTCTTTCAATGAGCAGTTCTTC. Full variable domain (missing parts from reference TRBV5-1 and TRBJ2-1): KAGVTQTPRYLIKTRGQQVTLSCSPISGHRSVSWYQQTPGQGLQFLFEYFSETQRNKGNFPGRFSGRQFSNSRSEMNVSTLELGDSALYLCASSSQTGSFNEQFFGPGTRLTVL.

The chain has TRBV5-1 and TRBJ1-2; a weak D match, TRBD1 (5 bases). Germline-derived CDR1 and CDR2 are SGHRS and YFSETQ. There are 15 residues in the CDR3. The V and J ends lost 4 bases and 4 bases respectively, with 17 bases between them. The CDR3 spells CASSGSGLGSYGYTF. Here the CDR3 DNA reads TGCGCCAGCAGCGGATCGGGACTCGGCAGCTATGGCTACACCTTC. Complete variable domain (other parts from reference TRBV5-1 and TRBJ1-2): KAGVTQTPRYLIKTRGQQVTLSCSPISGHRSVSWYQQTPGQGLQFLFEYFSETQRNKGNFPGRFSGRQFSNSRSEMNVSTLELGDSALYLCASSGSGLGSYGYTFGSGTRLTVV.

The V gene is TRBV6-5, the J gene TRBJ2-7, with TRBD2 identical over 9 bases. The CDR3 consists of 15 residues. J gave up 2 bases and V 7 bases, and 9 bases lay outside the gene matches. CDR1 is MNHEY, CDR2 SVGAGI, per germline. CDR3 bases: TGTGCCAGCAACATCAGTCCTAGCGGGGCCTACGAGCAGTACTTC. Its protein is CASNISPSGAYEQYF.

The chain has TRBV6-4 and TRBJ1-5; perhaps TRBD1 as D (6 bases). This CDR3 is 13 amino acids long. CDR1 and CDR2 from the germline V gene are MRHNA and SNTAGT. Trimming cost V 7 bases and J 4 bases, with 11 bases left between them. CDR3 region: CASKTGRNQPQHF. The CDR3 coding sequence is TGTGCCAGCAAGACAGGCCGAAATCAGCCCCAGCATTTT.

DNA for the CDR3: TGTGCCAGCAGCAAGACTAGCGGGAGGGAGACCCAGTACTTC. It codes for CASSKTSGRETQYF. The J gene is TRBJ2-5, the V gene TRBV7-2; 13 bases agree with TRBD2. The germline gives CDR1 SGHTA, CDR2 FQGNSA. After removal of 5 bases from V and 5 bases from J, the junction contained 2 bases not matched to a gene. The CDR3 length is 14 residues.

The chain joins TRBV7-5 to TRBJ1-5. TRBV7-5 is marked as a pseudogene. This CDR3 has 14 residues. CDR3 sequence (DNA): TGTGCCAGAAGCCTGGATGTGAGCAATCAGCCCCAGCATTTT. Protein sequence: CARSLDVSNQPQHF.

The rearrangement uses TRBV11-2 and TRBJ2-7; D remains ambiguous. Germline-derived CDR1 and CDR2 are SGHAT and FQNNGV. Trimming removed 5 bases at V and 4 bases at J, with 6 bases between. CDR3 size: 11 residues. As DNA, the CDR3 is TGTGCCAGCAGCCCGTCTTACGAGCAGTACTTC. Amino acids: CASSPSYEQYF.

This chain connects TRBV10-3 to TRBJ1-6; D is undetermined. V gave up 3 bases and J gave up 10 bases, with 13 bases separating them. Germline CDR1 is ENHRY and CDR2 is SYGVKD. This CDR3 comprises 14 residues. The CDR3 reads CAISDMGIGSPLHF. Here the CDR3 DNA reads TGTGCCATCAGTGATATGGGGATAGGATCACCCCTCCACTTT.

In nucleotides, the CDR3 is TGTGCCAGCACTTCCGCAATCACCGAGCAGTACTTC. Translated, it gives CASTSAITEQYF. V gene TRBV6-6 combines with J gene TRBJ2-7; unclear D gene. V was shortened by 7 bases and J by 6 bases, with 13 bases between the two germline ends. The CDR3 covers 12 residues. Looked up from germline, CDR1 is MNHNY and CDR2 is SVGAGI (reference sequence).

The V call is TRBV5-4, the J call TRBJ1-2, with TRBD1 matching 7 bases. The V segment lost 1 base and the J segment 6 bases; nucleotides outside the gene matches: 3. CDR3 size: 13 residues. The germline V gene encodes CDR1 SGHNT and CDR2 YYREEE (reference sequence). CDR3 in amino acids: CASSLNTGDGYTF. In DNA, the CDR3 is TGTGCCAGCAGCTTGAACACAGGGGATGGCTACACCTTC.

The rearrangement links TRBV4-3 to TRBJ2-1; 8 positions match TRBD2. V lost 0 bases and J lost 8; bases outside the gene matches: 6. The V gene's germline CDR1 is LGHNA and CDR2 YSLEER. The CDR3 loop spans 15 amino acids. CDR3 in DNA: TGCGCCAGCAGCCAAGATCCGAGCGGGAGCTATGAGCAGTTCTTC. Translated: CASSQDPSGSYEQFF.

This clone appeared a single time. This chain joins TRBV5-4 and TRBJ1-1; 9 bases agree with TRBD1. CDR3 length: 14 amino acids. Germline V gene sequence: CDR1 SGHNT, CDR2 YYREEE (reference sequence). V dropped 4 bases and J dropped 3; count of bases not matched to a gene: 4. The CDR3 region has the DNA TGTGCCAGCAGCCCAAGGGACAGGGACACTGAAGCTTTCTTT. It yields the protein CASSPRDRDTEAFF.

The chain employs TRBV27 and TRBJ2-1; the D gene is possibly TRBD1 (6 bases). Germline CDR1 MNHEY, CDR2 SMNVEV (reference sequence). The CDR3 runs to 13 residues. Trimming took 2 bases from V and 7 from J, leaving 9 bases between them. The chain's CDR3 is CASSLIGQNEQFF. As DNA, the CDR3 is TGTGCCAGCAGTTTAATAGGACAGAATGAGCAGTTCTTC.

This chain uses TRBV6-6 with TRBJ1-5, with D hard to call. Germline V gene sequence: CDR1 MNHNY, CDR2 SVGAGI (reference sequence). The CDR3 loop spans 12 amino acids. Trimming took 5 bases from V and 4 from J, leaving 6 bases between them. This chain's CDR3 is CASSRQNQPQHF. The CDR3 DNA is TGTGCCAGCAGTCGACAAAATCAGCCCCAGCATTTT.

The rearrangement joins TRBV27 to TRBJ1-1, with D hard to call. CDR1 MNHEY and CDR2 SMNVEV come from the germline V gene (reference sequence). The CDR3 contains 14 residues. V dropped 0 bases and J dropped 1 base, with 6 bases sitting between them. The CDR3 region has the DNA TGTGCCAGCAGTTTATCGATTACGAACACTGAAGCTTTCTTT. Translated: CASSLSITNTEAFF.

The chain recombines TRBV7-9 with TRBJ1-2; D remains unclear. The CDR3 length is 14 residues. CDR1 SEHNR and CDR2 FQNEAQ come from the germline V gene (reference sequence). V lost 1 base and J lost 4, with 10 bases in between. The CDR3 DNA follows: TGTGCCAGCAGCTTAGTGGGCCCCAGCTATGGCTACACCTTC. It is translated as CASSLVGPSYGYTF.

This clone was counted a single time. V is TRBV24-1 and J is TRBJ1-3, with D tentatively TRBD1 (5 bases). Germline V gene sequence: CDR1 KGHDR, CDR2 SFDVKD. This CDR3 has 15 amino acids. With 5 bases removed from V and 8 bases from J, the gap between germline ends came to 18 bases. The CDR3 sequence: CATSGGAVPGHTIYF. For the CDR3, the DNA is TGTGCCACCAGTGGGGGTGCGGTCCCGGGGCACACCATATATTTT.

V is TRBV5-1 and J is TRBJ2-3, with 10 bases lining up with TRBD2. J lost 6 bases, V lost 5 bases, and 6 bases had no gene match. The CDR3 extends over 14 amino acids. Germline V lookup: CDR1 SGHRS, CDR2 YFSETQ. As DNA, the CDR3 is TGCGCCAGCAGTTCCGGGACTAGCGAGGATACGCAGTATTTT. Translated: CASSSGTSEDTQYF.

This clone was recorded only once. The chain links TRBV7-9 to TRBJ1-2; no reliable D call. V gave up 5 bases and J gave up 8 bases, with 21 bases separating them. The CDR3 totals 15 residues. Per the germline V gene, CDR1 is SEHNR and CDR2 is FQNEAQ (reference sequence). The DNA for the CDR3 is TGTGCCAGCAGCCCCGAACGGACCTCCGGGGAGGGCTACACCTTC. It translates to CASSPERTSGEGYTF.

This clone was seen a few times. The chain combines TRBV9 with TRBJ1-1; D possibly corresponds to TRBD1 (5 bases). This CDR3 contains 13 residues. V lost 3 bases and J 11 bases, leaving 17 bases between the germline ends. The germline gives CDR1 SGDLS, CDR2 YYNGEE. CDR3 sequence reads: CASSAGPQDGAFF. CDR3 bases: TGTGCCAGCAGCGCGGGACCCCAGGATGGGGCTTTCTTT.

This chain joins TRBV7-2 and TRBJ2-7, with D perhaps TRBD1 or TRBD2 (5 bases each). Trimming left V 5 bases short and J 4 bases short, with 15 bases between. CDR1 is SGHTA, CDR2 FQGNSA, per germline. The CDR3 contains 14 residues. The CDR3 coding sequence is TGTGCCAGCAGCAGACGGGGCAGATTATACGAGCAGTACTTC. This translates into CASSRRGRLYEQYF. Drawing the rest from reference TRBV7-2 and TRBJ2-7, the complete variable domain is GAGVSQSPSNKVTEKGKDVELRCDPISGHTALYWYRQSLGQGLEFLIYFQGNSAPDKSGLPSDRFSAERTGGSVSTLTIQRTQQEDSAVYLCASSRRGRLYEQYFGPGTRLTVT.

This clone was recorded once. This sequence joins TRBV14 and TRBJ1-6; TRBD1 is a possible D gene (6 bases). Trimming shortened V by 1 base and J by 5 bases, and 9 bases separated the two germline ends. This CDR3 contains 15 residues. Germline values: CDR1 SGHDN, CDR2 FVKESK. CDR3 in DNA: TGTGCCAGCAGCCAAGCGACAGGCCATAATTCACCCCTCCACTTT. Protein: CASSQATGHNSPLHF.

The chain is built from TRBV30 and TRBJ1-2; D unresolved. Germline assignment: CDR1 GTSNPN and CDR2 SVGIG (reference sequence). V lost 7 bases to trimming and J lost 1 base, with 13 bases between them. CDR3 length: 13 amino acids. This CDR3 is CASPRRINYGYTF. The DNA for the CDR3 is TGTGCCTCCCCCCGAAGGATTAACTATGGCTACACCTTC.

The rearrangement uses TRBV6-2 or TRBV6-3 and TRBJ1-5; 8 bases fit TRBD1. After removal of 6 bases from V and 8 bases from J, the junction contained 9 bases not matched to a gene. This CDR3 is 14 amino acids long. Germline V gene sequence: CDR1 MNHEY, CDR2 SVGEGT. CDR3 sequence (DNA): TGTGCCAGCAGCGCGGACAGGGAGTGGAAGCCCCAGCATTTT. Protein: CASSADREWKPQHF.

The chain has TRBV5-4 and TRBJ2-5; D assignment may be TRBD1 or TRBD2 (7 bases each). The CDR3 extends over 14 amino acids. CDR1 is SGHNT and CDR2 is YYREEE in the germline V gene (reference sequence). Trimming cost V 3 bases and J 5 bases, with 14 bases left between them. The CDR3 reads CASSSGGGSETQYF. In DNA, the CDR3 is TGTGCCAGCAGCTCAGGGGGGGGTAGCGAGACCCAGTACTTC.

This chain links TRBV30 with TRBJ2-7; unclear D gene. The V gene's germline CDR1 is GTSNPN and CDR2 SVGIG (reference sequence). The CDR3 extends over 13 amino acids. V was clipped by 0 bases and J by 3 bases, with 9 bases between them. CDR3 nucleotides: TGTGCCTGGAGTGTAAGCCAGGACTACGAGCAGTACTTC. Amino acids: CAWSVSQDYEQYF.

The table lists this clone with a count of one. The chain combines TRBV6-6 with TRBJ1-2; weak D call: TRBD1 (5 bases). V lost 2 bases and J 7 bases, leaving 11 bases between the germline ends. The germline V gene encodes CDR1 MNHNY and CDR2 SVGAGI (reference sequence). This CDR3 has 13 residues. CDR3 loop: CASSYEAGSGYTF. The CDR3 region has the DNA TGTGCCAGCAGTTACGAGGCAGGGAGTGGCTACACCTTC.